One sample yielded the 3 T cell receptor beta chains listed below, sequenced in a study of T cells in women clearing cervical HPV infection. Generated by immunoSEQ multiplex PCR, the TCRdb table keeps only in-frame clones and is missing some. This sample's table reports around 15,000 clones. The sample comprised blood buffy coat. Every receptor here comes from a woman between 18 and 70 years old with a cervical HPV16 infection that either progressed to CIN3+ or cleared (not recorded which).

Details on this clone: The junction does not match germline at one end; this may be a read error. The CDR3 extends 3 residues past the end of the read, so its final part is completed from the germline J gene. The V gene is TRBV20-1, the J gene TRBJ1-6; 7 bases are a match to TRBD1. The CDR3 has 14 residues. CDR1 is DFQATT and CDR2 is SNEGSKA in the germline V gene (reference sequence). CDR3 in amino acids: CSARAADRNSPLHF. CDR3 DNA, as far as it was read: TGCAGTGCTAGAGCAGCGGACAGGAATTCCCCC.

The CDR3 reads CASTPPGQAYGYTF. The DNA read from the CDR3 is TGTGCCAGCACCCCCCCGGGACAGGCCTATGGC. The V call is TRBV28, the J call TRBJ1-2, with 8 bases that match TRBD1. The read is 3 residues too short to cover the CDR3 end, so that end is filled in from the germline J gene. CDR1 is MDHEN and CDR2 is SYDVKM in the germline V gene. The trim removed 7 bases at V and 4 bases at J, leaving 8 bases unmatched. The CDR3 extends over 14 amino acids.

In regard to this clone: The read ends 3 residues early relative to the CDR3; the germline J gene fills the gap. The chain employs TRBV5-1 and TRBJ1-1, with D perhaps TRBD1 (5 bases). The germline V gene has CDR1 SGHRS and CDR2 YFSETQ. This CDR3 contains 15 residues. Trimming removed 3 bases from V and 7 bases from J, with 19 bases in between. The CDR3 here is CASSSFGVGENEAFF. The part of the CDR3 DNA that was read is TGCGCCAGCAGCTCCTTCGGTGTAGGGGAAAATGAA.